These T cell receptor beta chains were read from a single sample in a study of OX40 agonist ivuxolimab in advanced cancers. Assay used: immunoSEQ multiplex PCR; TCRdb lists only in-frame clones, some missing. The data show under 20,000 clones, 74% seen once. Sequenced here: CD4+ or CD8+ T cells sorted from blood, sampled in a trial of the OX40 agonist ivuxolimab. The receptor source for this set is an adult with an advanced solid tumor such as melanoma, head and neck, liver or kidney cancer. CDR3s include the opening cysteine and the closing phenylalanine or tryptophan. Fields, in order: clone size, V gene, D gene, CDR3 length, J gene, CDR3 protein, CDR3 DNA. The D gene is left open where the match is weak. A clone size is listed for some rows: how often the clone was seen (once, few, many), or a class if it is expanded.

medium-sized,TRBV7-9,-,14,TRBJ1-2,CASSLSMAPDGYTF,TGTGCCAGCAGCTTATCGATGGCCCCCGATGGCTACACCTTC
-,TRBV2,-,18,TRBJ1-1,CASGDQRGDRPIPAEAFF,TGTGCCAGCGGAGACCAGAGGGGAGACAGGCCTATCCCCGCTGAAGCTTTCTTT
few,TRBV9,TRBD2,17,TRBJ2-2,CASNPGLAGRNTGELFF,TGTGCCAGCAATCCGGGACTAGCGGGGCGGAATACCGGGGAGCTGTTTTTT
few,TRBV27,-,13,TRBJ1-1,CASSLSGDTEAFF,TGTGCCAGCAGTTTATCCGGGGACACTGAAGCTTTCTTT
-,TRBV14,-,14,TRBJ2-3,CASSQSWAGDTQYF,TGTGCCAGCAGCCAATCATGGGCGGGAGATACGCAGTATTTT
-,TRBV25-1,-,14,TRBJ2-2,CASSESGNTGELFF,TGTGCCAGCAGTGAATCGGGGAACACCGGGGAGCTGTTTTTT
-,TRBV21-1,-,10,TRBJ2-7,CASNEDEQYF,TGTGCCAGCAACGAAGACGAGCAGTACTTC
once,TRBV27,TRBD1,14,TRBJ2-7,CASSGDRGFYEQYF,TGTGCCAGCAGTGGGGACAGGGGTTTCTACGAGCAGTACTTC
-,TRBV5-6,TRBD1,17,TRBJ2-3,CASSGSLWDSFTDTQYF,TGTGCCAGCAGCGGGAGTTTATGGGACAGCTTCACAGATACGCAGTATTTT
-,TRBV7-9,-,13,TRBJ2-2,CASMWTESGELFF,TGTGCCAGCATGTGGACGGAGTCCGGGGAGCTGTTTTTT
-,TRBV19,-,15,TRBJ2-6,CASSGRETGANVLTF,TGTGCCAGTAGTGGCAGGGAGACTGGGGCCAACGTCCTGACTTTC
-,TRBV5-8,-,15,TRBJ2-7,CASSLAGQSSYEQYF,TGTGCCAGCAGCTTGGCCGGTCAGAGCTCCTACGAGCAGTACTTC
-,TRBV7-9,TRBD2,14,TRBJ2-1,CASSLAGGFGEQFF,TGTGCCAGCAGCTTAGCGGGGGGGTTTGGTGAGCAGTTCTTC
-,TRBV27,-,13,TRBJ1-1,CASSLGANTEAFF,TGTGCCAGCAGTTTAGGGGCGAACACTGAAGCTTTCTTT
medium-sized,TRBV28,-,14,TRBJ1-4,CASSSSEHNEKLFF,TGTGCCAGCAGTTCGTCAGAACACAATGAAAAACTGTTTTTT
-,TRBV9,-,15,TRBJ1-2,CASTQGPDILSGYTF,TGTGCCAGCACCCAGGGCCCAGATATCTTATCTGGCTACACCTTC
-,TRBV7-9,-,15,TRBJ2-1,CASSFEGRGNNEQFF,TGTGCCAGCAGCTTTGAAGGGAGAGGGAACAATGAGCAGTTCTTC
-,TRBV6-5,TRBD2,13,TRBJ2-4,CASSYGGGNIQYF,TGTGCCAGCAGTTATGGGGGAGGGAACATTCAGTACTTC
-,TRBV11-3,TRBD1,14,TRBJ2-2,CASSVGTGDVELFF,TGTGCCAGCAGCGTAGGGACAGGGGACGTGGAGCTGTTTTTT
-,TRBV6-5,-,15,TRBJ1-1,CASSYLPYLNTEAFF,TGTGCCAGCAGTTATCTACCCTATTTGAACACTGAAGCTTTCTTT
-,TRBV19,-,15,TRBJ2-7,CASAWDGDYAYEQYF,TGTGCCAGTGCCTGGGACGGAGATTATGCCTACGAGCAGTACTTC
many,TRBV29-1,TRBD1,16,TRBJ2-3,CSVRSGQGAPGDTQYF,TGCAGCGTCAGGTCCGGACAGGGGGCCCCCGGGGATACGCAGTATTTT
-,TRBV6-5,TRBD1,15,TRBJ1-5,CASSYSGTGHQPQHF,TGTGCCAGCAGTTACTCCGGGACAGGGCATCAGCCCCAGCATTTT
-,TRBV6-5,-,14,TRBJ2-5,CASRSQASQETQYF,TGTGCCAGCAGAAGTCAGGCTTCCCAAGAGACCCAGTACTTC
once,TRBV5-4,-,14,TRBJ2-2,CATLEGENTGELFF,TGTGCCACCCTGGAAGGCGAGAACACCGGGGAGCTGTTTTTT
-,TRBV7-2,-,12,TRBJ1-1,CASSLTTTEAFF,TGTGCCAGCAGCTTAACAACGACTGAAGCTTTCTTT
once,TRBV2,TRBD1,11,TRBJ1-1,CASRQGAEAFF,TGTGCCAGCAGACAGGGGGCTGAAGCTTTCTTT
-,TRBV4-1,-,14,TRBJ2-1,CASSQTPDYNEQFF,TGCGCCAGCAGCCAGACGCCGGACTACAATGAGCAGTTCTTC
-,TRBV18,TRBD2,14,TRBJ2-2,CASSPVGGTGELFF,TGTGCCAGCTCACCAGTCGGGGGGACCGGGGAGCTGTTTTTT
-,TRBV6-6,-,14,TRBJ2-6,CASSQVLGANVLTF,TGTGCCAGCAGTCAGGTTCTCGGGGCCAACGTCCTGACTTTC
-,TRBV29-1,TRBD1,12,TRBJ2-7,CSTRDRGYEQYF,TGCAGCACCCGGGACAGGGGCTACGAGCAGTACTTC
-,TRBV2,-,16,TRBJ2-1,CASSDGGQYGVNEQFF,TGTGCCAGCAGTGATGGGGGCCAGTATGGGGTAAATGAGCAGTTCTTC
-,TRBV5-8,-,16,TRBJ1-4,CASSLGSDGGREKLFF,TGTGCCAGCAGCTTGGGATCGGACGGCGGTAGAGAAAAACTGTTTTTT
once,TRBV6-6,TRBD1,13,TRBJ2-3,CASTITGEDTQYF,TGTGCCAGCACTATTACAGGGGAAGATACGCAGTATTTT
-,TRBV28,-,14,TRBJ2-3,CASSTWTRADTQYF,TGTGCCAGCAGTACCTGGACACGTGCAGATACGCAGTATTTT
-,TRBV6-5,-,14,TRBJ2-2,CASSYSGNTGELFF,TGTGCCAGCAGTTACTCGGGAAACACCGGGGAGCTGTTTTTT
-,TRBV15,-,14,TRBJ2-7,CATSSRGGSYEQYF,TGTGCCACCAGCAGCCGAGGGGGCTCCTACGAGCAGTACTTC
large,TRBV9,TRBD2,15,TRBJ2-7,CASSVGSASGYEQYF,TGTGCCAGCAGCGTAGGGAGTGCTAGCGGCTACGAGCAGTACTTC
-,TRBV6-5,-,13,TRBJ1-2,CASSYREGGGYTF,TGTGCCAGCAGTTACCGCGAGGGCGGCGGCTACACCTTC
-,TRBV19,-,16,TRBJ1-6,CASIPAVGNYNSPLHF,TGTGCCAGTATCCCTGCAGTCGGAAACTATAATTCACCCCTCCACTTT
hyperexpanded,TRBV2,-,14,TRBJ1-2,CASSEIPPQDGYTF,TGTGCCAGCAGTGAAATCCCCCCGCAAGATGGCTACACCTTC
-,TRBV2,-,15,TRBJ1-5,CASSDLAGRNQPQHF,TGTGCCAGCAGTGATCTAGCAGGACGAAATCAGCCCCAGCATTTT
-,TRBV19,TRBD2,20,TRBJ2-1,CASSQPSLAGGPISYNEQFF,TGTGCCAGTAGTCAACCGTCACTAGCGGGAGGGCCAATTAGCTACAATGAGCAGTTCTTC
-,TRBV6-1,TRBD1,15,TRBJ2-3,CASSVETGGTDTQYF,TGTGCCAGCAGTGTGGAGACAGGGGGCACAGATACGCAGTATTTT
-,TRBV12-5,-,13,TRBJ2-1,CASGRDPNNEQFF,TGTGCTAGTGGTCGAGACCCAAACAATGAGCAGTTCTTC
-,TRBV7-6,-,12,TRBJ2-7,CASSPDRYEQYF,TGTGCCAGCAGCCCGGACCGATACGAGCAGTACTTC
-,TRBV7-9,-,13,TRBJ1-2,CASSLVGDYGYTF,TGTGCCAGCAGCTTAGTGGGAGATTATGGCTACACCTTC